The TCR beta chain described here comes from a study of T cell responses to AZD1222 COVID-19 vaccine. Notes on the study in general: Regions left unmutated in variants are reportedly the target of nearly half of spike-specific TCRs. Baseline seropositivity characterized only a handful of AZD1222 recipients. Females outnumbered males among donors, who were mostly white British; clonal diversity was possibly underestimated.

About this clone itself: The antigen is undetermined.

Using immunoSEQ multiplex PCR, the repertoire was profiled, and TCRdb retains in-frame clones only, with some absent. The sample records about 160,000 clones, around 87% being singletons. This receptor was obtained from an adult who received the AZD1222 COVID-19 vaccine. The source material was peripheral blood, sampled 28 days after the second AZD1222 dose.

Here the CDR3 reads CATSLGFWDTQYF. In nucleotides, the CDR3 is TGTGCCACTTCCCTCGGTTTTTGGGATACGCAGTATTTT. The chain uses TRBV11-1 and TRBJ2-3; no reliable D call. CDR3 length: 13 residues. The V and J ends lost 10 bases and 6 bases respectively, with 17 bases between them. CDR1 is SGHAT, CDR2 FQDESV, per germline (reference sequence).